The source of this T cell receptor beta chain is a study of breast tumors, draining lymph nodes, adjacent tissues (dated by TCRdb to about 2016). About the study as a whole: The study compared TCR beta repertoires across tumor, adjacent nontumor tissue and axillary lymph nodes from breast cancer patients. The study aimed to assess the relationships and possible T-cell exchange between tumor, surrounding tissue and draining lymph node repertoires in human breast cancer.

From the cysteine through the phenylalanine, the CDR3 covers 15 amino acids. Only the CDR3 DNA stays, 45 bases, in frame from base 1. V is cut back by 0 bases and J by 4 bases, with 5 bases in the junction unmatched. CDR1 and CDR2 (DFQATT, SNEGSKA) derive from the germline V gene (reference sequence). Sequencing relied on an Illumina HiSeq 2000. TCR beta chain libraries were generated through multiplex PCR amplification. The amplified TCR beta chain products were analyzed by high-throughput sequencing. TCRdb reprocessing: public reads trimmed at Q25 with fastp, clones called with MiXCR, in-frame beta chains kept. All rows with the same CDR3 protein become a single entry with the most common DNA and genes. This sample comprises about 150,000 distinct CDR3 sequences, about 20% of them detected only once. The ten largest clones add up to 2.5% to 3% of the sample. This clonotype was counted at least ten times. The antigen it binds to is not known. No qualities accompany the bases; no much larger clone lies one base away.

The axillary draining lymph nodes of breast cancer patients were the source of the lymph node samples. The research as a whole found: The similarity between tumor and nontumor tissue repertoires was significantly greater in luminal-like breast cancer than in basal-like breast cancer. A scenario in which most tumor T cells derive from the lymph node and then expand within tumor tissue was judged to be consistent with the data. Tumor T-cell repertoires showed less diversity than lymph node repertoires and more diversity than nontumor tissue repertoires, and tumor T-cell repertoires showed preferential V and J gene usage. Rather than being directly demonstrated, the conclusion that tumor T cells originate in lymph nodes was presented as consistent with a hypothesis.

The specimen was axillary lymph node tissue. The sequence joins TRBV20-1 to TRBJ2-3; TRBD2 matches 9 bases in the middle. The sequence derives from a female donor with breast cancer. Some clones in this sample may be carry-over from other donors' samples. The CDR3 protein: CSARDATSGSDTQYF. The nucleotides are TGCAGTGCTAGAGATGCGACTAGCGGATCAGATACGCAGTATTTT.